A single sample is the source of the 17 T cell receptor beta chains below, sequenced in a study of blood T cell repertoires in COVID-19. Sequencing used immunoSEQ multiplex PCR; TCRdb keeps in-frame clones, though not all of them. The repertoire holds about 74,000 clones, with about 88% as singletons. Sequencing was performed on peripheral blood. The receptors derive from a human donor in a cohort sampled during active COVID-19.

The J gene is TRBJ2-1, the V gene TRBV11-2; no clear D gene. The germline gives CDR1 SGHAT, CDR2 FQNNGV. The CDR3 extends over 15 amino acids. The V end was cut by 1 base, the J end by 0 bases, with 7 bases between. DNA of the CDR3: TGTGCCAGCAGCTTAGTGTCCAGCTCCTACAATGAGCAGTTCTTC. Residues: CASSLVSSSYNEQFF.

This clone was picked up one time. The chain uses TRBV6-2 or TRBV6-3 and TRBJ2-1; the match to TRBD2 covers 8 bases. Looked up from germline, CDR1 is MNHEY and CDR2 is SVGEGT. The CDR3 is made up of 15 amino acids. Trimming removed 6 bases from V and 7 bases from J; junction bases left unmatched: 11. The CDR3 DNA follows: TGTGCCAGCAGCAAGGGACTAGGAGGGAGTAATGAGCAGTTCTTC. Amino acid sequence: CASSKGLGGSNEQFF.

J is TRBJ2-7 and V is TRBV11-2; 7 bases line up with TRBD1. With V trimmed by 5 bases and J by 2 bases, 3 bases remained unmatched. CDR3 length: 13 residues. Germline V gives CDR1 SGHAT, CDR2 FQNNGV. CDR3 region: CASSKQGPYEQYF. The CDR3 nucleotides are TGTGCCAGCAGCAAACAGGGGCCCTACGAGCAGTACTTC.

The chain links TRBV21-1 to TRBJ1-2; the DNA was not used to check the table's D call, TRBD1. TRBV21-1 is a documented pseudogene. The CDR3 runs to 17 residues. CDR3 loop: CASSNPGPLQGAPGYTF. CDR3 sequence (DNA): TGTGCCAGCAGCAACCCTGGCCCCCTACAGGGGGCGCCCGGCTACACCTTC.

The rearrangement links TRBV6-2 or TRBV6-3 to TRBJ1-4; no reliable D call. V lost 6 bases and J 3 bases, leaving 14 bases between the germline ends. This CDR3 contains 15 residues. Germline CDR1 reads MNHEY; CDR2 reads SVGEGT. The CDR3 region is CASSRAGGANEKLFF. CDR3 DNA sequence: TGTGCCAGCAGCCGCGCGGGAGGTGCTAATGAAAAACTGTTTTTT.

V is TRBV19 and J is TRBJ1-4; D unresolved. The V end lost 3 bases, the J end lost 5 bases, and 10 bases lay between the germline ends. Germline V gene data show CDR1 as LNHDA and CDR2 as SQIVND (reference sequence). This CDR3 comprises 14 residues. The CDR3 here is CASSIPHKNEKLFF. The CDR3 DNA reads TGTGCCAGTAGTATTCCGCACAAGAATGAAAAACTGTTTTTT.

The chain links TRBV7-9 to TRBJ2-3; D is unresolved. Trimming removed 5 bases from V and 0 bases from J, with 12 bases in between. The CDR3 sequence is 15 residues long. Germline V gene sequence: CDR1 SEHNR, CDR2 FQNEAQ (reference sequence). CDR3 region: CASSRPQTSTDTQYF. The CDR3 DNA follows: TGTGCCAGCAGCCGCCCCCAGACTAGCACAGATACGCAGTATTTT.

This chain joins TRBV30 and TRBJ2-7; no definite D call. Germline CDR1 GTSNPN, CDR2 SVGIG (reference sequence). The CDR3 is 11 residues long. Trimming cost V 2 bases and J 5 bases, with 7 bases left between them. The CDR3 nucleotides read TGTGCCTGGAGTCAACAGAACGAGCAGTACTTC. Translating gives CAWSQQNEQYF.

The chain employs TRBV19 and TRBJ2-1; 9 bases align to TRBD2. Trimming took 0 bases from V and 4 from J; bases not matched to a gene: 4. The CDR3 covers 16 residues. Germline CDR1 LNHDA, CDR2 SQIVND (reference sequence). The CDR3 here is CASSIELAGAYNEQFF. The CDR3 DNA reads as TGTGCCAGTAGTATAGAATTAGCGGGAGCTTACAATGAGCAGTTCTTC.

V and J are TRBV14 and TRBJ1-1; D possibly corresponds to TRBD1 (6 bases). Between the trimmed V and J ends, which lost 4 bases and 0 bases, there was a span of 18 bases. CDR1 is SGHDN and CDR2 is FVKESK in the germline V gene. This CDR3 comprises 17 residues. The CDR3 bases are TGTGCCAGCAGCCCCGGCTTGACAGGTCTCGTGAACACTGAAGCTTTCTTT. It specifies CASSPGLTGLVNTEAFF. Supplemented by reference TRBV14 and TRBJ1-1, the full variable domain reads EAGVTQFPSHSVIEKGQTVTLRCDPISGHDNLYWYRRVMGKEIKFLLHFVKESKQDESGMPNNRFLAERTGGTYSTLKVQPAELEDSGVYFCASSPGLTGLVNTEAFFGQGTRLTVV.

The V gene is TRBV5-5, the J gene TRBJ2-7; maybe TRBD2 (7 bases). The germline V gene encodes CDR1 SGHKS and CDR2 YYEKEE (reference sequence). The V gene lost 0 bases and the J gene lost 2 bases, with 9 bases spanning the gap. This CDR3 has 14 amino acids. CDR3 in amino acids: CASSLGGGPYEQYF. The CDR3 DNA is TGTGCCAGCAGCTTGGGCGGGGGCCCCTACGAGCAGTACTTC.

This chain connects TRBV4-3 to TRBJ2-1, with a tentative D call TRBD2 (6 bases). Germline CDR1 reads LGHNA; CDR2 reads YSLEER. The CDR3 consists of 16 residues. Trimming stripped 3 bases from V and 2 bases from J, with 14 bases between. Written as DNA, the CDR3 is TGCGCCAGCAGCCAGAGGGGACTCGAAACCTACAATGAGCAGTTCTTC. Its translation: CASSQRGLETYNEQFF.

The chain recombines TRBV6-2 or TRBV6-3 with TRBJ2-1; 14 nucleotides match TRBD2. Germline values: CDR1 MNHEY, CDR2 SVGEGT. The CDR3 is 19 residues long. Losses at the gene ends were 2 bases for V and 3 bases for J; bases not matched to a gene: 9. The CDR3 DNA follows: TGTGCCAGCAGTTACACGCCGGGACTAGCGGGGGACTTCTACAATGAGCAGTTCTTC. It yields the protein CASSYTPGLAGDFYNEQFF.

This chain uses TRBV9 with TRBJ1-1; D is undetermined. Trimming cost V 4 bases and J 3 bases, with 10 bases left between them. Looked up from germline, CDR1 is SGDLS and CDR2 is YYNGEE. This CDR3 is built from 13 residues. The CDR3 DNA sequence: TGTGCCAGCAGCCCCCGGGAGTACACTGAAGCTTTCTTT. It translates to CASSPREYTEAFF.

The rearrangement uses TRBV24-1 and TRBJ2-1; 8 bases map to TRBD1. The trim removed 4 bases at V and 4 bases at J, leaving 8 bases unmatched. Germline CDR1 KGHDR, CDR2 SFDVKD. This CDR3 spans 16 amino acids. The CDR3 DNA is TGTGCCACCAGTGACAACCAGGGGGCTGAATACAATGAGCAGTTCTTC. Amino acids: CATSDNQGAEYNEQFF.

The genes are TRBV30 and TRBJ2-1, with TRBD2 matching 14 bases. Germline V gene lookup returns CDR1 GTSNPN and CDR2 SVGIG (reference sequence). The CDR3 has 14 residues. V gave up 0 bases and J gave up 9 bases; unmatched junction bases: 1. Here the CDR3 DNA reads TGTGCCTGGAGTGTAGGACTAGCGGGAGGTGAGCAGTTCTTC. It encodes CAWSVGLAGGEQFF.

The chain carries TRBV6-2 or TRBV6-3 and TRBJ1-2; TRBD1 matches 8 bases. V lost 4 bases and J lost 5; bases outside the gene matches: 15. The CDR3 is 17 residues long. The V gene's germline CDR1 is MNHEY and CDR2 SVGEGT. The CDR3 DNA sequence: TGTGCCAGCAGTTCGCTTCCCTTTGACAGGGGAAAATATGGCTACACCTTC. This codes for CASSSLPFDRGKYGYTF.